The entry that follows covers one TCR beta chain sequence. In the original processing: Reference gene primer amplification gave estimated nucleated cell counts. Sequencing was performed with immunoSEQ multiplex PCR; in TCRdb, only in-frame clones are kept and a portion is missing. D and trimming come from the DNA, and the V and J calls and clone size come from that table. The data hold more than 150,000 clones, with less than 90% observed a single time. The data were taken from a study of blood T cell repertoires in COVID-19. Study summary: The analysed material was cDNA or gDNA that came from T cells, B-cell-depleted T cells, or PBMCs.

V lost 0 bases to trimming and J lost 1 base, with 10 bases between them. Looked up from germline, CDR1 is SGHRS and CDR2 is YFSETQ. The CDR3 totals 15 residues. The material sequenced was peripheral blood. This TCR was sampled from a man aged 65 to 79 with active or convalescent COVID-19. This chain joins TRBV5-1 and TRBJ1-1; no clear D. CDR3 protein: CASSLDFRQNTEAFF. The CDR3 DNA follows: TGCGCCAGCAGCTTGGACTTTCGCCAGAACACTGAAGCTTTCTTT.